This is a list of T cell receptor beta chains from one sample in a study of shared clonotypes between healthy human individuals. Method: immunoSEQ multiplex PCR; TCRdb's copy keeps in-frame clones and lacks some. The table lists about 2 million clones, about 95% of them singletons. Sequenced sample: naive CD8+ T cells sorted from blood. The receptors come from a man younger than 35 in good health. Both conserved end residues are part of each CDR3. The D gene is left open where the match is weak. Only some rows state a clone size, as once, few, many or a class for expanded clones.

J	V	size	D	CDR3	DNA
TRBJ1-4	TRBV4-3	once	NA	CASSQDNELQGPNEKLFF	TGCGCCAGCAGCCAAGATAACGAACTACAGGGCCCTAATGAAAAACTGTTTTTT
TRBJ2-7	TRBV27	NA	NA	CASSLSGDWDEQYF	TGTGCCAGCAGTTTATCTGGGGATTGGGACGAGCAGTACTTC
TRBJ2-4	TRBV2	NA	NA	CASSEGGEGAKNIQYF	TGTGCCAGCAGTGAAGGGGGTGAGGGAGCCAAAAACATTCAGTACTTC
TRBJ2-7	TRBV11-3	NA	NA	CASSPQRGRYEQYF	TGTGCCAGCAGCCCTCAGAGGGGCAGGTACGAGCAGTACTTC
TRBJ1-4	TRBV4-1	NA	NA	CASSQGVGLNEKLFF	TGCGCCAGCAGCCAAGGAGTTGGGCTTAATGAAAAACTGTTTTTT
TRBJ1-2	TRBV5-1	NA	NA	CASSGRGMNYGYTF	TGCGCCAGCAGCGGTCGGGGGATGAACTATGGCTACACCTTC
TRBJ1-1	TRBV6-6	once	NA	CASSYSGTVNTEAFF	TGTGCCAGCAGTTACTCCGGGACGGTGAACACTGAAGCTTTCTTT
TRBJ2-1	TRBV27	NA	TRBD2	CASSPREGRDEQFF	TGTGCCAGCTCTCCCCGGGAGGGCAGGGATGAGCAGTTCTTC
TRBJ2-3	TRBV4-2	once	NA	CASSQDPDAADTQYF	TGTGCCAGCAGCCAAGATCCTGATGCGGCAGATACGCAGTATTTT
TRBJ2-2	TRBV7-9	once	TRBD2	CASSSILAGSNTGELFF	TGTGCCAGCAGCTCTATTTTAGCGGGATCGAACACCGGGGAGCTGTTTTTT
TRBJ2-3	TRBV28	once	NA	CASTPTGYGTDTQYF	TGTGCCAGCACCCCTACAGGGTACGGCACAGATACGCAGTATTTT
TRBJ2-5	TRBV5-1	NA	NA	CASWGERETQYF	TGCGCCAGCTGGGGAGAGAGAGAGACCCAGTACTTC
TRBJ2-7	TRBV4-3	NA	TRBD1	CASSQDPTGDGYEQYF	TGCGCCAGCAGCCAAGACCCTACAGGGGATGGGTACGAGCAGTACTTC
TRBJ1-1	TRBV30	NA	NA	CAWDSLSGYTEAFF	TGTGCCTGGGACAGTCTTTCGGGGTACACTGAAGCTTTCTTT
TRBJ1-1	TRBV28	NA	NA	CASRRQGLDEAFF	TGTGCCAGCAGGCGTCAGGGGCTCGACGAAGCTTTCTTT
TRBJ2-5	TRBV6-9	NA	NA	CASLWYGETQYF	TGTGCCAGTTTGTGGTATGGAGAGACCCAGTACTTC
TRBJ2-1	TRBV27	NA	TRBD2	CASSGPRLAGSYNEQFF	TGTGCCAGCAGTGGGCCTAGGCTAGCGGGCTCCTACAATGAGCAGTTCTTC
TRBJ1-1	TRBV5-5	NA	NA	CASSLLRVVPNTEAFF	TGTGCCAGCAGCTTATTACGAGTGGTCCCGAACACTGAAGCTTTCTTT
TRBJ2-2	TRBV7-9	NA	NA	CASSLDPNTGELFF	TGTGCCAGCAGCTTAGACCCCAACACCGGGGAGCTGTTTTTT
TRBJ2-2	TRBV30	NA	NA	CAWSVYSSGELFF	TGTGCCTGGAGTGTTTACTCTTCCGGGGAGCTGTTTTTT
TRBJ1-3	TRBV5-4	NA	NA	CASSLRGGNTIYF	TGTGCCAGCAGCTTGCGGGGTGGAAACACCATATATTTT
TRBJ2-7	TRBV10-2	NA	NA	CASSETQRYEQYF	TGCGCCAGCAGTGAGACCCAACGCTACGAGCAGTACTTC
TRBJ2-1	TRBV5-6	NA	TRBD2	CASSLEGGSIGSYNEQFF	TGTGCCAGCAGCTTGGAGGGCGGGAGTATCGGCTCCTACAATGAGCAGTTCTTC
TRBJ2-3	TRBV4-1	NA	NA	CASSQEEVMQYF	TGCGCCAGCAGCCAAGAAGAGGTAATGCAGTATTTT
TRBJ1-5	TRBV7-6	NA	NA	CASSLGPEPVEPQHF	TGTGCCAGCAGCTTAGGTCCCGAACCTGTTGAGCCCCAGCATTTT
TRBJ1-1	TRBV7-2	NA	TRBD1	CASSLGKDRVYAEAFF	TGTGCCAGCAGCTTGGGGAAGGACAGGGTTTACGCTGAAGCTTTCTTT
TRBJ2-1	TRBV6-1	NA	TRBD1	CASSEGQGGYEQFF	TGTGCCAGCAGTGAAGGACAGGGGGGATATGAGCAGTTCTTC
TRBJ2-7	TRBV9	NA	TRBD2	CASSPDGGSDEQYF	TGTGCCAGCAGCCCAGACGGCGGGAGCGACGAGCAGTACTTC
TRBJ1-1	TRBV5-1	NA	NA	CASSLGLEAFF	TGCGCCAGCAGCTTGGGTCTCGAAGCTTTCTTT
TRBJ1-5	TRBV5-1	NA	NA	CATYIIAHSNQPQHF	TGCGCCACCTACATAATCGCTCATAGCAATCAGCCCCAGCATTTT
TRBJ1-1	TRBV7-8	NA	TRBD1	CASSLPGQGKLGLAEAFF	TGTGCCAGCAGCTTACCAGGACAGGGTAAATTAGGACTCGCTGAAGCTTTCTTT
TRBJ1-2	TRBV7-9	NA	NA	CASSTRGDYGYTF	TGTGCCAGCAGCACCCGGGGGGACTATGGCTACACCTTC
TRBJ2-2	TRBV5-6	NA	NA	CASSFPGANTGELFF	TGTGCCAGCAGCTTCCCGGGGGCGAACACCGGGGAGCTGTTTTTT
TRBJ2-1	TRBV4-3	NA	NA	CASSQEGIEQFF	TGCGCCAGCAGCCAAGAGGGGATTGAGCAGTTCTTC
TRBJ2-3	TRBV7-2	once	TRBD2	CASSLLLAGVADTQYF	TGTGCCAGCAGCTTATTACTAGCGGGGGTCGCAGATACGCAGTATTTT
TRBJ2-1	TRBV5-1	NA	NA	CASSLETGPDEQFF	TGCGCCAGCAGCTTGGAGACGGGGCCCGATGAGCAGTTCTTC
TRBJ1-1	TRBV5-6	NA	TRBD1	CASSPAPGQGNTEAFF	TGTGCCAGCAGCCCGGCCCCGGGACAGGGGAACACTGAAGCTTTCTTT
TRBJ2-2	TRBV4-2	NA	TRBD1	CASSPMTGPTEDTGELFF	TGTGCCAGCAGCCCTATGACAGGGCCTACGGAGGACACCGGGGAGCTGTTTTTT
TRBJ2-4	TRBV5-6	NA	TRBD2	CASSLAWGGAKNIQYF	TGTGCCAGCAGCTTGGCATGGGGAGGGGCCAAAAACATTCAGTACTTC
TRBJ2-7	TRBV27	NA	TRBD1	CASANRGLREQYF	TGTGCCAGCGCGAACAGGGGGCTGCGCGAGCAGTACTTC